This TCR beta chain was found in a study of T cells after yellow fever vaccination. Looking at the study overall: Preparation of the low-cell-number fractions used SMART-Seq v4 Ultra Low Input. Overall study results and limits: The study noted that FACS-sorted repertoires could contain abundant clonotypes contaminating from the bulk population. Reappearing after the booster were most of the clones from primary vaccination (around 96% CD4, approximately 88% CD8).

Production of TCR cDNA was by 5'RACE template switching, which also added a universal primer site and UMIs. One entry per CDR3 protein, called by TCRdb with MiXCR from the 5' RACE reads. Here the sample spans 610,000 or so distinct CDR3 sequences, roughly 12% being singletons. This clonotype was seen ten or more times. Its antigen is unknown. This CDR3 spans 13 amino acids. The V segment lost 5 bases and the J segment 0 bases; nucleotides outside the gene matches: 3. Germline V gene sequence: CDR1 DFQATT, CDR2 SNEGSKA (reference sequence). The chain carries TRBV20-1 and TRBJ2-7; 8 nucleotides align to TRBD1. This clonotype was sampled from a man aged 30-40 years who received the YFV17D yellow fever vaccine. Sequencing used PBMCs, obtained on the day of the yellow fever booster vaccination. CDR3 DNA sequence: TGCAGTGCTTGGACAGGGAGCTCCTACGAGCAGTACTTC. This gives the protein CSAWTGSSYEQYF.